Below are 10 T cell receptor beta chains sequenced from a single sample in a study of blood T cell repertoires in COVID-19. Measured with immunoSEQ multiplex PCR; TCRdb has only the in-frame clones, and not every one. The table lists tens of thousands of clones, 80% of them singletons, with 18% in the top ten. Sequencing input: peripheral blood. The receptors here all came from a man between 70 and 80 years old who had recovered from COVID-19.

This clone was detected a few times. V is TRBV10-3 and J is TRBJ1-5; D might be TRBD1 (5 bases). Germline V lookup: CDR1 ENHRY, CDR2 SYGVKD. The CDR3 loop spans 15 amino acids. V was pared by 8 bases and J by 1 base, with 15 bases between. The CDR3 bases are TGTGCCATCGGGGGGTCGGGTAGGAGCAATCAGCCCCAGCATTTT. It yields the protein CAIGGSGRSNQPQHF.

For the CDR3, the DNA is TGTGCCAGCAGCCAAGATTTTATTCAGCCCCAGCATTTT. Its translation is CASSQDFIQPQHF. The V and J genes are TRBV3-1 (or the pseudogene TRBV3-2) and TRBJ1-5; D call uncertain. The germline V gene encodes CDR1 LGHDT and CDR2 YNNKEL (reference sequence). With 0 bases removed from V and 6 bases from J, the gap between germline ends came to 6 bases. CDR3 length: 13 amino acids.

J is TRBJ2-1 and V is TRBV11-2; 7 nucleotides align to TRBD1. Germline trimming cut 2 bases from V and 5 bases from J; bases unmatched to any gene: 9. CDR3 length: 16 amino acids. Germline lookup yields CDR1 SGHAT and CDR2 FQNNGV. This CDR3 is CASSLRGSGQNNEQFF. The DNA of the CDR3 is TGTGCCAGCAGCTTACGCGGATCGGGACAGAACAATGAGCAGTTCTTC. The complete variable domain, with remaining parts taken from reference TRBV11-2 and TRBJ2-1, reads EAGVAQSPRYKIIEKRQSVAFWCNPISGHATLYWYQQILGQGPKLLIQFQNNGVVDDSQLPKDRFSAERLKGVDSTLKIQPAKLEDSAVYLCASSLRGSGQNNEQFFGPGTRLTVL.

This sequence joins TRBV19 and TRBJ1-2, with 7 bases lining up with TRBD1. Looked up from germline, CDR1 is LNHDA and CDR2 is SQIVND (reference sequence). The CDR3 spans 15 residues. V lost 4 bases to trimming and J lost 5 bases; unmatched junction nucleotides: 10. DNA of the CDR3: TGTGCCAGTAGTAGGATAGGGACAGAGCTTTATGGCTACACCTTC. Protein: CASSRIGTELYGYTF.

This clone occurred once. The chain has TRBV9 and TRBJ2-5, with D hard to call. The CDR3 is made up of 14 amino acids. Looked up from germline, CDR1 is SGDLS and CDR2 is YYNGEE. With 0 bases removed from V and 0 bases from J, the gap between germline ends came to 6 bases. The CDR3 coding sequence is TGTGCCAGCAGCGTAGCCGGGTACCAAGAGACCCAGTACTTC. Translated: CASSVAGYQETQYF.

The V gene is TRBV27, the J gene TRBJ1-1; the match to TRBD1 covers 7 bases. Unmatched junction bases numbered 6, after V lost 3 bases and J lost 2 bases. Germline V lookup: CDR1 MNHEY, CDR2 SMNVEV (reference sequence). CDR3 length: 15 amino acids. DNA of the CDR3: TGTGCCAGCAGTTTGGCGGGACAGATAAACACTGAAGCTTTCTTT. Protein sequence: CASSLAGQINTEAFF.

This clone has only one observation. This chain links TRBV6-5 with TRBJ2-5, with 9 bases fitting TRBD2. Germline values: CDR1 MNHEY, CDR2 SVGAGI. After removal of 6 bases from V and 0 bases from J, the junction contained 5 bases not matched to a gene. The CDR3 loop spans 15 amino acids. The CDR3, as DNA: TGTGCCAGCAGGTTTAGCGGGGGCCACCAAGAGACCCAGTACTTC. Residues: CASRFSGGHQETQYF.

The CDR3 DNA follows: TGTGCCAGCAGCTTAGCGGGACTAGCGGGAAAGCAGTTCTTC. Protein sequence: CASSLAGLAGKQFF. V usage is TRBV7-2 and J usage is TRBJ2-1; 13 bases are a match to TRBD2. V trimming: 0 bases; J trimming: 11 bases; junction bases outside the gene matches: 1. The CDR3 extends over 14 amino acids. The germline gives CDR1 SGHTA, CDR2 FQGNSA.

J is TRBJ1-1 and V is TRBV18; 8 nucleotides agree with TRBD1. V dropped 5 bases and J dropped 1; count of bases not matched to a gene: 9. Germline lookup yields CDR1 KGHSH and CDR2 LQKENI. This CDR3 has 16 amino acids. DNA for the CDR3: TGTGCCAGCTCAATACAGGGGGGAGTTGGGAACACTGAAGCTTTCTTT. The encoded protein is CASSIQGGVGNTEAFF.

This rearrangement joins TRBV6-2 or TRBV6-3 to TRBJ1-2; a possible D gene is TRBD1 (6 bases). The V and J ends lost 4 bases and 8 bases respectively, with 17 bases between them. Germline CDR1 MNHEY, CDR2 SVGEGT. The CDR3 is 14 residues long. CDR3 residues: CASSLAGTPRGYTF. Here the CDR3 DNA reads TGTGCCAGCAGTTTGGCCGGGACACCTCGGGGCTACACCTTC.